This is a list of T cell receptor beta chains from one sample in a study of cytomegalovirus exposure and HLA in healthy donors. Generated by immunoSEQ multiplex PCR, the TCRdb table keeps only in-frame clones and is missing some. Of fewer than 250,000 clones in the sample, around 79% were seen once. Sequenced material: PBMCs. The receptor set was obtained from a male donor in good health and CMV-seronegative. Both conserved end residues are part of each CDR3. The order of the fields is CDR3 length, J gene, clone size, D gene, V gene, CDR3 protein, CDR3 DNA. D genes are given only for firm matches. Expanded clones get a size class; other rows say once, few or many, or leave the size out.

14 | TRBJ2-7 | - | TRBD2 | TRBV27 | CASSLGLASYEQYF | TGTGCCAGCAGTTTGGGACTAGCGAGCTACGAGCAGTACTTC
15 | TRBJ2-7 | - | - | TRBV29-1 | CSVEDNAGPSYEQYF | TGCAGCGTTGAAGATAATGCGGGGCCCTCCTACGAGCAGTACTTC
16 | TRBJ2-5 | - | TRBD2 | TRBV28 | CASSFMASGEEETQYF | TGTGCCAGCAGTTTTATGGCTAGCGGGGAAGAAGAGACCCAGTACTTC
13 | TRBJ2-1 | - | TRBD2 | TRBV30 | CAWTGLAANEQFF | TGTGCCTGGACTGGACTAGCGGCCAATGAGCAGTTCTTC
17 | TRBJ2-4 | - | TRBD1 | TRBV4-3 | CASSQEDRGLAKNIQYF | TGCGCCAGCAGCCAAGAGGACAGGGGTCTAGCCAAAAACATTCAGTACTTC
15 | TRBJ1-3 | - | TRBD1 | TRBV30 | CAWTRPDRAGNTIYF | TGTGCCTGGACCCGACCCGACAGGGCTGGAAACACCATATATTTT
13 | TRBJ1-1 | - | TRBD1 | TRBV5-8 | CASSLNRGTEAFF | TGTGCCAGCAGCCTCAACAGGGGAACTGAAGCTTTCTTT
14 | TRBJ1-2 | - | TRBD1 | TRBV9 | CASSDGQGARGYTF | TGTGCCAGCAGCGACGGACAGGGGGCACGGGGCTACACCTTC
15 | TRBJ2-5 | - | TRBD1 | TRBV28 | CASSLGTGLRETQYF | TGTGCCAGCAGTTTAGGGACAGGGTTGCGAGAGACCCAGTACTTC
15 | TRBJ1-5 | few | TRBD1 | TRBV30 | CAWTPGQGQHQPQHF | TGTGCCTGGACTCCGGGACAGGGACAACATCAGCCCCAGCATTTT
16 | TRBJ2-3 | - | TRBD1 | TRBV5-4 | CASSFRDRVLTDTQYF | TGTGCCAGCAGCTTCCGGGACAGAGTTCTCACAGATACGCAGTATTTT
16 | TRBJ1-4 | - | - | TRBV6-5 | CASSSFRAGVNEKLFF | TGTGCCAGCAGTTCTTTTCGTGCGGGGGTCAATGAAAAACTGTTTTTT
15 | TRBJ1-6 | - | TRBD1 | TRBV7-9 | CSSSFPGQDNSPLHF | TGTTCCAGCAGCTTTCCGGGACAGGATAATTCACCCCTCCACTTT
14 | TRBJ2-7 | - | TRBD1 | TRBV5-1 | CASSLDRDHNEQYF | TGCGCCAGCAGCTTAGACAGGGATCACAACGAGCAGTACTTC
15 | TRBJ1-6 | - | TRBD1 | TRBV7-2 | CASSNTGTGDLSLHF | TGTGCCAGCAGCAACACCGGGACAGGAGATTTGTCCCTCCACTTT
15 | TRBJ2-7 | - | TRBD1 | TRBV25-1 | CASSVGTGLSYEQYF | TGTGCCAGCAGTGTGGGGACAGGGCTCTCCTACGAGCAGTACTTC
16 | TRBJ1-6 | once | - | TRBV9 | CASSVGTDGKNSPLHF | TGTGCCAGCAGCGTAGGGACAGACGGTAAAAATTCACCCCTCCACTTT
15 | TRBJ2-7 | once | TRBD2 | TRBV4-3 | CASSSGTSGFYEQYF | TGCGCCAGCAGCTCCGGGACTAGCGGCTTCTACGAGCAGTACTTC
18 | TRBJ2-7 | - | TRBD2 | TRBV4-1 | CASSQDGISGSRSYEQYF | TGCGCCAGCAGCCAAGATGGTATTAGCGGGAGTAGGTCCTACGAGCAGTACTTC
15 | TRBJ2-7 | - | TRBD2 | TRBV5-4 | CASTQTSGGSHEQYF | TGTGCCAGCACACAGACTAGCGGGGGGTCCCACGAGCAGTACTTC
13 | TRBJ1-1 | - | - | TRBV6-6 | CASSTGGNTEAFF | TGTGCCAGCAGTACCGGGGGGAACACTGAAGCTTTCTTT
15 | TRBJ1-3 | - | - | TRBV9 | CASSPPQGSGNTIYF | TGTGCCAGCAGCCCTCCCCAGGGGTCTGGAAACACCATATATTTT
14 | TRBJ1-2 | - | TRBD1 | TRBV27 | CASSLGTGGYGYTF | TGTGCCAGCAGTTTAGGGACAGGGGGCTACGGCTACACCTTC